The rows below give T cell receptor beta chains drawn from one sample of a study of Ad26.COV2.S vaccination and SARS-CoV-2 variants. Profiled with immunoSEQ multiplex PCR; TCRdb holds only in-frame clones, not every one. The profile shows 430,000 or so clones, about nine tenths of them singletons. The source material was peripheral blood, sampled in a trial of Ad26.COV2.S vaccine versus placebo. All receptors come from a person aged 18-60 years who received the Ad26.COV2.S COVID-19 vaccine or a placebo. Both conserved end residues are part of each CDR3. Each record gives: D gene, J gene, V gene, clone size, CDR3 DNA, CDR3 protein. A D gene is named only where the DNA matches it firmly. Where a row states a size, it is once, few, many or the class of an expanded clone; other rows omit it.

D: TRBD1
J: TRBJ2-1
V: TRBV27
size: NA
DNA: TGTGCCAGCAGTTTATTGGTCGGACAGGGATTATTTGAGCAGTTCTTC
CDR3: CASSLLVGQGLFEQFF

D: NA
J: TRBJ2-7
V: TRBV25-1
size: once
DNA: TGTGCCAGCAGTGCCCTCGGGGTACGGGGCGCGTCCGTCTACGAGCAGTACTTC
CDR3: CASSALGVRGASVYEQYF

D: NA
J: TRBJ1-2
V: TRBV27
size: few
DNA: TGTGCCAGCAGTTCGGGCGGGACGTTGTTAGGATATGGCTACACCTTC
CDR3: CASSSGGTLLGYGYTF

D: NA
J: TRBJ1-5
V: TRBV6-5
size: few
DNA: TGTGCCAGCAGCCCCAGGGAAGGACAGCCCCAGCATTTT
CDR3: CASSPREGQPQHF

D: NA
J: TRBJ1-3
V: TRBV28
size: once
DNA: TGTGCCAGCAGTTTATGGGGCAGAGGAAACACCATATATTTT
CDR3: CASSLWGRGNTIYF

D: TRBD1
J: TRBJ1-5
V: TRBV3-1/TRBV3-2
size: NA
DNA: TGTGCCAGCAGCCGAGGGACAGGGGTAAATCAGCCCCAGCATTTT
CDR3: CASSRGTGVNQPQHF

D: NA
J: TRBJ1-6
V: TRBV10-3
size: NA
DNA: TGTGCCATCAGTGACGGGGTTATGAATTCACCCCTCCACTTT
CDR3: CAISDGVMNSPLHF

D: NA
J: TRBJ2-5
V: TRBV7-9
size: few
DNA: TGTGCCAGCAGCTCCGCCACTTCCGAGAGAGGGCCAGAGACCCAGTACTTC
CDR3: CASSSATSERGPETQYF

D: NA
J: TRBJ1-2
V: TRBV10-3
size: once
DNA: TGTGCCATCAGTGAGTCAACAGTGGCCACGACGGGCTACACCTTC
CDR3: CAISESTVATTGYTF

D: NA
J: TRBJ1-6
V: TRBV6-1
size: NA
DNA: TGTGCCAGCAGTGAAGTTACAGATTCACCCCTCCACTTT
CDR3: CASSEVTDSPLHF

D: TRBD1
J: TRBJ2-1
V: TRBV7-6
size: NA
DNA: TGTGCCAGCAGCTTAGGGGACAGGGGAGTTGAGCAGTTCTTC
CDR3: CASSLGDRGVEQFF

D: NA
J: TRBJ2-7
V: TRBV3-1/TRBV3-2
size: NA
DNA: TGTGCCAGCAGCCAAGGCGACCTCTTTTACGAGCAGTACTTC
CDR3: CASSQGDLFYEQYF

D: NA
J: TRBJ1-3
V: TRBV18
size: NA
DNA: TGTGCCAGCTCACCTCTTGGGCCACAGAACACCATATATTTT
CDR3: CASSPLGPQNTIYF

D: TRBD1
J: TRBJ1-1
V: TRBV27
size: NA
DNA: TGTGCCAGCAGCCACCGGACAGGGAGAGGGATCACTGAAGCTTTCTTT
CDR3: CASSHRTGRGITEAFF

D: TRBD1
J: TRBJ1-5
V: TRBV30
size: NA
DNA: TGTGCCTGGACTGGACAGGGCGGACAGCCCCAGCATTTT
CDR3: CAWTGQGGQPQHF

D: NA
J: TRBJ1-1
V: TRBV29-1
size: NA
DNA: TGCAGCGTTGGCAGGGGAAATGTAGCTTTCTTT
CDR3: CSVGRGNVAFF

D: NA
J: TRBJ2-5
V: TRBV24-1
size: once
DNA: TGTGCCACCAGTGATTTTGGTATCTCTCCTAGCTTTAGGGAGACCCAGTACTTC
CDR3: CATSDFGISPSFRETQYF